A single sample gave rise to the 11 T cell receptor beta chains below, sequenced in a study of PD-L1 blockade in urothelial cancer. Clones were read by immunoSEQ multiplex PCR, and TCRdb kept only the in-frame ones, dropping some. The table has around 110,000 clones, 80% to 90% seen once. Noted time point: peripheral blood 6 weeks after treatment start. The source was PBMCs, collected around atezolizumab (anti-PD-L1) treatment. These receptors were obtained from a man aged 55 to 70 with urothelial cancer.

The chain recombines TRBV7-3 with TRBJ2-3, with 13 bases aligning to TRBD2. Germline values: CDR1 SGHTA, CDR2 FQGTGA. The CDR3 contains 17 residues. The junction had 8 bases not matched to a gene; V was cut back by 2 bases and J by 6 bases. The CDR3 sequence is CASSLRGLAGVPDTQYF. For the CDR3, the DNA is TGTGCCAGCAGCTTACGAGGACTAGCGGGAGTACCGGATACGCAGTATTTT. The full variable domain, its missing parts supplied by reference TRBV7-3 and TRBJ2-3, is GAGVSQTPSNKVTEKGKYVELRCDPISGHTALYWYRQSLGQGPEFLIYFQGTGAADDSGLPNDRFFAVRPEGSVSTLKIQRTERGDSAVYLCASSLRGLAGVPDTQYFGPGTRLTVL.

The V and J genes are TRBV4-2 and TRBJ1-1; unclear D gene. V lost 0 bases and J 0 bases, leaving 14 bases between the germline ends. The CDR3 totals 17 residues. Germline-derived CDR1 and CDR2 are LGHNA and YNFKEQ. CDR3 loop: CASSQESPTLMNTEAFF. The CDR3 DNA reads as TGTGCCAGCAGCCAAGAGTCCCCAACCCTAATGAACACTGAAGCTTTCTTT.

This clone was counted a few times. This rearrangement joins TRBV30 to TRBJ1-1, with D unclear. Between the trimmed V and J ends, which lost 0 bases and 0 bases, there was a span of 5 bases. Germline V gene data show CDR1 as GTSNPN and CDR2 as SVGIG (reference sequence). The CDR3 consists of 13 residues. The CDR3 sequence: CAWSVAVNTEAFF. The CDR3 DNA sequence: TGTGCCTGGAGTGTCGCGGTGAACACTGAAGCTTTCTTT.

The J gene is TRBJ2-7, the V gene TRBV7-2; TRBD2 matches at 11 bases. Losses at the gene ends were 4 bases for V and 7 bases for J; bases not matched to a gene: 12. Germline lookup yields CDR1 SGHTA and CDR2 FQGNSA. The length of the CDR3 is 16 residues. CDR3 sequence reads: CASSSRLAGIIQEQYF. The CDR3 bases are TGTGCCAGCAGCTCACGACTAGCGGGGATAATTCAAGAGCAGTACTTC.

The chain combines TRBV13 with TRBJ1-5; D may be TRBD1 (5 bases). From germline, CDR1 is PRHDT and CDR2 FYEKMQ (reference sequence). The CDR3 is 14 residues long. Trimming cost V 5 bases and J 0 bases, with 8 bases left between them. The CDR3 is CASSLGGSNQPQHF. The CDR3 DNA reads as TGTGCCAGCAGCCTGGGGGGTAGCAATCAGCCCCAGCATTTT. Filled out from reference TRBV13 and TRBJ1-5, the complete variable domain reads AAGVIQSPRHLIKEKRETATLKCYPIPRHDTVYWYQQGPGQDPQFLISFYEKMQSDKGSIPDRFSAQQFSDYHSELNMSSLELGDSALYFCASSLGGSNQPQHFGDGTRLSIL.

The genes are TRBV6-5 and TRBJ2-7; 7 bases align to TRBD1. There are 14 residues in the CDR3. J lost 9 bases, V lost 5 bases, and 13 bases had no gene match. CDR1 MNHEY and CDR2 SVGAGI come from the germline V gene. For the CDR3, the DNA is TGTGCCAGCAGTGGCGGACAGGCGCCTGGTGGGCAGTACTTC. It is translated as CASSGGQAPGGQYF.

The J gene is TRBJ1-4, the V gene TRBV9; a weak D match, TRBD1 (5 bases). In germline, CDR1 is SGDLS, CDR2 YYNGEE. Trimming took off 4 bases at V and 7 bases at J, with 14 bases between the two ends. This CDR3 is built from 14 residues. Written as DNA, the CDR3 is TGTGCCAGCAGCAGACACGAAAGGGGTGAAAAACTGTTTTTT. Amino acids: CASSRHERGEKLFF.

The chain couples TRBV5-5 to TRBJ1-2; the D is unclear. The CDR3 consists of 15 residues. V lost 0 bases to trimming and J lost 4 bases, with 13 bases between them. Per germline, CDR1 SGHKS and CDR2 YYEKEE (reference sequence). CDR3 in DNA: TGTGCCAGCAGCTTGGGGCCACCCTTTTCCTATGGCTACACCTTC. Translating gives CASSLGPPFSYGYTF.

This chain connects TRBV13 to TRBJ1-2; weak D call: TRBD1 (5 bases). The CDR3 contains 14 residues. Germline-derived CDR1 and CDR2 are PRHDT and FYEKMQ (reference sequence). V was pared by 2 bases and J by 5 bases, with 12 bases between. This CDR3 is CASSLRGRGYGYTF. As DNA, the CDR3 is TGTGCCAGCAGCTTACGCGGCCGGGGGTATGGCTACACCTTC.

The CDR3 sequence is CASPGTTYNEQFF. DNA of the CDR3: TGTGCCTCCCCGGGGACAACCTACAATGAGCAGTTCTTC. This chain uses TRBV30 with TRBJ2-1, with a weak D call TRBD1 (6 bases). V lost 7 bases and J 2 bases, leaving 12 bases between the germline ends. The CDR3 covers 13 residues. In germline, CDR1 is GTSNPN, CDR2 SVGIG (reference sequence).

This clone was seen a few times. J is TRBJ1-2 and V is TRBV19; D might be TRBD1 (5 bases). The length of the CDR3 is 12 residues. Germline CDR1 reads LNHDA; CDR2 reads SQIVND (reference sequence). V was pared by 8 bases and J by 7 bases, with 14 bases between. CDR3: CASVGGFGGYTF. The CDR3 DNA reads as TGTGCCAGTGTGGGGGGTTTTGGTGGCTACACCTTC. Complete variable domain (other parts from reference TRBV19 and TRBJ1-2): DGGITQSPKYLFRKEGQNVTLSCEQNLNHDAMYWYRQDPGQGLRLIYYSQIVNDFQKGDIAEGYSVSREKKESFPLTVTSAQKNPTAFYLCASVGGFGGYTFGSGTRLTVV.